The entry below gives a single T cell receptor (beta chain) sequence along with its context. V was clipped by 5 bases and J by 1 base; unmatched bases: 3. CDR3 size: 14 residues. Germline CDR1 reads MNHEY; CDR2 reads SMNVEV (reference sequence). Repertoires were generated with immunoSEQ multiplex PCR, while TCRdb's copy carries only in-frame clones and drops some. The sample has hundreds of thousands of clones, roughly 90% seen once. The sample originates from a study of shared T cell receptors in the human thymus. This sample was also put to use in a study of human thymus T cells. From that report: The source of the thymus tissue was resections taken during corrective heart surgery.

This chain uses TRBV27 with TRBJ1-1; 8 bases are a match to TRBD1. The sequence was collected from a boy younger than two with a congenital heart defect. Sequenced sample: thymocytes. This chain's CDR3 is CASSPGTGNTEAFF. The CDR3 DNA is TGTGCCAGCAGTCCAGGGACAGGGAACACTGAAGCTTTCTTT.